Below, 29 T cell receptor beta chains from the same sample are listed, as sequenced in a study of blood T cell repertoires in COVID-19. The method was immunoSEQ multiplex PCR; TCRdb's version includes in-frame clones alone and lacks a portion of them. Among approximately 110,000 clones, 85% to 90% were seen once, and the ten largest hold 1.1%. Sequencing was performed on peripheral blood. The receptors derive from a human donor in a cohort sampled during active COVID-19.

The chain uses TRBV2 and TRBJ2-5; a weak D match, TRBD1 (6 bases). CDR1 is SNHLY and CDR2 is FYNNEI in the germline V gene. The V and J ends lost 7 bases and 5 bases respectively, with 26 bases between them. CDR3 length: 17 residues. This chain's CDR3 is CASKGRGQIPSLETQYF. CDR3 nucleotide sequence: TGTGCCAGCAAGGGAAGGGGACAAATCCCCAGTTTGGAGACCCAGTACTTC.

This clone appeared a single time. This chain connects TRBV2 to TRBJ2-7, with TRBD1 as a possible D gene (6 bases). V was cut by 4 bases and J by 6 bases, with 10 bases left in between. CDR1 SNHLY and CDR2 FYNNEI come from the germline V gene. The CDR3 is 12 amino acids. The chain's CDR3 is CASSALGGEQYF. DNA of the CDR3: TGTGCCAGCAGTGCATTAGGGGGCGAGCAGTACTTC. Full variable domain (rest looked up from reference TRBV2 and TRBJ2-7): EPEVTQTPSHQVTQMGQEVILRCVPISNHLYFYWYRQILGQKVEFLVSFYNNEISEKSEIFDDQFSVERPDGSNFTLKIRSTKLEDSAMYFCASSALGGEQYFGPGTRLTVT.

The J gene is TRBJ2-7, the V gene TRBV6-2 or TRBV6-3, with no clear D. In germline, CDR1 is MNHEY, CDR2 SVGEGT. This CDR3 comprises 11 residues. V shed 6 bases and J shed 6 bases, with 9 bases lying between them. The CDR3 coding sequence is TGTGCCAGCAGCCATGGGCGCGAGCAGTACTTC. Its translation is CASSHGREQYF.

V gene TRBV5-4 combines with J gene TRBJ2-1; possibly TRBD2 for D (5 bases). CDR3 length: 14 amino acids. V was pared by 4 bases and J by 8 bases, with 16 bases between. The germline CDR1 and CDR2 sequences are SGHNT and YYREEE (reference sequence). Here the CDR3 DNA reads TGTGCCAGCAGCCGACTCGTGGGAGTCTATGAGCAGTTCTTC. This gives the protein CASSRLVGVYEQFF.

V and J are TRBV7-2 and TRBJ2-1; TRBD1 matches at 12 bases. The ends lost 4 bases at V and 6 bases at J; junction bases unmatched: 4. The CDR3 has 15 residues. Germline values: CDR1 SGHTA, CDR2 FQGNSA. The CDR3 spells CASSSGQGATNEQFF. The CDR3, as DNA: TGTGCCAGCAGCTCGGGACAGGGGGCGACCAATGAGCAGTTCTTC.

The gene calls are TRBV9 and TRBJ2-3, with D possibly matching TRBD2 (5 bases). Germline V lookup: CDR1 SGDLS, CDR2 YYNGEE. With 1 base removed from V and 2 bases from J, the gap between germline ends came to 11 bases. The CDR3 length is 15 residues. The CDR3 DNA reads as TGTGCCAGCAGCGTAATCAGCGGAGCCACAGATACGCAGTATTTT. Translation gives CASSVISGATDTQYF.

The chain joins TRBV4-2 to TRBJ2-7; possible D gene TRBD2, 6 bases. Germline V gene data show CDR1 as LGHNA and CDR2 as YNFKEQ. Trimming took 2 bases from V and 2 from J, leaving 19 bases between them. CDR3 length: 17 residues. The DNA of the CDR3 is TGTGCCAGCAGCCAACCCAGGGCGGGGACGTCCCCCTACGAGCAGTACTTC. Translated, it gives CASSQPRAGTSPYEQYF.

This sequence joins TRBV10-2 and TRBJ1-4, with 7 bases that match TRBD1. The ends lost 8 bases at V and 2 bases at J; junction bases unmatched: 5. The CDR3 is made up of 14 amino acids. In germline, CDR1 is WSHSY, CDR2 SAAADI. CDR3 nucleotide sequence: TGCGCCAGCGGATCGACAGGGACTAATGAAAAACTGTTTTTT. Encoded protein: CASGSTGTNEKLFF.

The chain carries TRBV7-9 and TRBJ2-7, with 7 bases identical to TRBD1. The CDR3 contains 12 residues. Germline trimming cut 5 bases from V and 5 bases from J; bases unmatched to any gene: 3. Looked up from germline, CDR1 is SEHNR and CDR2 is FQNEAQ (reference sequence). CDR3: CASSPTGHEQYF. Here the CDR3 DNA reads TGTGCCAGCAGCCCGACAGGGCACGAGCAGTACTTC.

There are a few counts of this clone. The rearrangement uses TRBV11-2 and TRBJ1-2; D uncertain. The V end lost 5 bases, the J end lost 6 bases, and 22 bases lay between the germline ends. The CDR3 totals 16 residues. Germline CDR1 is SGHAT and CDR2 is FQNNGV. This CDR3 is CASSGGSRRVGHGYTF. The CDR3 DNA sequence: TGTGCCAGCAGCGGCGGGTCGCGGCGGGTAGGTCATGGCTACACCTTC.

V usage is TRBV29-1 and J usage is TRBJ1-1, with D hard to call. This CDR3 contains 10 residues. Germline values: CDR1 SQVTM, CDR2 ANQGSEA. The V and J ends lost 5 bases and 9 bases respectively, with 10 bases between them. This CDR3 is CSVFVKQAFF. The CDR3 DNA reads as TGCAGCGTTTTCGTGAAGCAAGCTTTCTTT.

This clone was found once. The rearrangement joins TRBV11-2 to TRBJ2-7; D is possibly TRBD1 (5 bases). The length of the CDR3 is 16 residues. Trimming took 4 bases from V and 6 from J, leaving 22 bases between them. Germline CDR1 reads SGHAT; CDR2 reads FQNNGV. This CDR3 is CASSSLGAALRGEQYF. The CDR3, as DNA: TGTGCCAGCAGCTCCCTTGGGGCCGCCCTAAGGGGCGAGCAGTACTTC. Full variable domain (missing parts from reference TRBV11-2 and TRBJ2-7): EAGVAQSPRYKIIEKRQSVAFWCNPISGHATLYWYQQILGQGPKLLIQFQNNGVVDDSQLPKDRFSAERLKGVDSTLKIQPAKLEDSAVYLCASSSLGAALRGEQYFGPGTRLTVT.

The V and J genes are TRBV10-1 and TRBJ1-5; unclear D gene. The CDR3 is made up of 15 amino acids. In germline, CDR1 is WNHNN, CDR2 SYGVQD (reference sequence). The V gene lost 3 bases and the J gene lost 2 bases, with 11 bases spanning the gap. The CDR3 DNA sequence: TGCGCCAGCAGTGACAACACCATGGGCAATCAGCCCCAGCATTTT. This codes for CASSDNTMGNQPQHF.

The V call is TRBV12-3 or TRBV12-4, the J call TRBJ2-5; weak D call: TRBD1 (5 bases). V was trimmed by 3 bases and J by 4 bases, leaving 9 bases between them. CDR3 size: 13 residues. CDR3 in DNA: TGTGCCAGCAGTTTGATGGGGCGAGAGACCCAGTACTTC. As protein: CASSLMGRETQYF.

The table lists this clone with a count of one. This chain joins TRBV20-1 and TRBJ2-7; D perhaps matches TRBD2 (6 bases). Trimming pared 3 bases from V and 3 bases from J, leaving 12 bases between. The CDR3 contains 13 residues. Germline V gives CDR1 DFQATT, CDR2 SNEGSKA (reference sequence). The CDR3 DNA reads TGCAGTGCTAGTAGGGGTAGCGGCTACGAGCAGTACTTC. Translated, it gives CSASRGSGYEQYF.

V gene TRBV28 combines with J gene TRBJ1-1; D perhaps matches TRBD1 (6 bases). There are 16 residues in the CDR3. V gave up 2 bases and J gave up 5 bases, with 18 bases separating them. The germline V gene has CDR1 MDHEN and CDR2 SYDVKM. This CDR3 reads CASSLLIGGGGTEAFF. CDR3 nucleotides: TGTGCCAGCAGTTTACTCATAGGAGGGGGAGGGACTGAAGCTTTCTTT.

The chain combines TRBV9 with TRBJ2-1; 7 bases are shared with TRBD2. Germline loops: CDR1 SGDLS, CDR2 YYNGEE. Trimming took 0 bases from V and 3 from J; bases not matched to a gene: 12. CDR3 length: 18 amino acids. The CDR3 DNA follows: TGTGCCAGCAGCGTAGCCGTTTTCGGGACTACCGGCTACAATGAGCAGTTCTTC. It encodes CASSVAVFGTTGYNEQFF.

The V gene is TRBV4-1, the J gene TRBJ2-2; D is unresolved. Deletions cut 1 base from V and 1 base from J, with 7 bases between. CDR1 and CDR2 from the germline V gene are MGHRA and YSYEKL. CDR3 length: 15 amino acids. The DNA of the CDR3 is TGCGCCAGCAGCCAAGGAAACAGGAACACCGGGGAGCTGTTTTTT. Protein: CASSQGNRNTGELFF.

V is TRBV7-6 and J is TRBJ1-6; D remains unclear. V dropped 1 base and J dropped 7 bases, with 11 bases sitting between them. The CDR3 spans 15 residues. Germline V lookup: CDR1 SGHVS, CDR2 FNYEAQ. The CDR3 DNA follows: TGTGCCAGCAGCTTAGACCAATCGAGAAATTCACCCCTCCACTTT. Translated: CASSLDQSRNSPLHF.

The gene calls are TRBV10-3 and TRBJ2-7; 9 nucleotides align to TRBD1. This CDR3 spans 13 amino acids. Looked up from germline, CDR1 is ENHRY and CDR2 is SYGVKD. The CDR3 here is CAAGQGSSYEQYF. In DNA form, the CDR3 reads TGTGCGGCTGGACAGGGGAGCTCCTACGAGCAGTACTTC.

The J gene is TRBJ1-1, the V gene TRBV16, with a weak D call TRBD1 (5 bases). The V gene lost 7 bases and the J gene lost 7 bases, with 10 bases spanning the gap. The CDR3 runs 11 residues. CDR1 and CDR2 from the germline V gene are KGHSY and FQNENV. The CDR3 reads CASTRGVEAFF. The CDR3 nucleotides read TGTGCCAGCACGCGGGGGGTTGAAGCTTTCTTT. The full variable domain, with the rest looked up from reference TRBV16 and TRBJ1-1, is GEEVAQTPKHLVRGEGQKAKLYCAPIKGHSYVFWYQQVLKNEFKFLISFQNENVFDETGMPKERFSAKCLPNSPCSLEIQATKLEDSAVYFCASTRGVEAFFGQGTRLTVV.

V and J are TRBV6-1 and TRBJ2-3, with TRBD2 matching over 12 bases. J was trimmed by 7 bases and V by 3 bases; bases with no gene match: 11. CDR3 size: 17 residues. CDR1 is MNHNS and CDR2 is SASEGT in the germline V gene. The CDR3 DNA sequence: TGTGCCAGCAGTGAGATAGGCCGAGGACTAGCGGGGAATACGCAGTATTTT. Its translation is CASSEIGRGLAGNTQYF.

The chain links TRBV7-9 to TRBJ2-3, with TRBD2 matching over 15 bases. The V and J ends lost 1 base and 4 bases, in that order; junction bases with no gene match: 3. This CDR3 contains 17 residues. Looked up from germline, CDR1 is SEHNR and CDR2 is FQNEAQ (reference sequence). The CDR3 reads CASSLGTSGRAADTQYF. The CDR3 DNA follows: TGTGCCAGCAGCTTAGGGACTAGCGGGAGGGCTGCAGATACGCAGTATTTT.

The chain employs TRBV10-3 and TRBJ2-1; 9 positions match TRBD2. V trimming: 0 bases; J trimming: 4 bases; junction bases outside the gene matches: 4. Germline V lookup: CDR1 ENHRY, CDR2 SYGVKD. This CDR3 comprises 16 residues. CDR3 loop: CAISESSGGRYNEQFF. The CDR3 DNA follows: TGTGCCATCAGTGAGTCGAGCGGGGGGAGATACAATGAGCAGTTCTTC.

V and J are TRBV2 and TRBJ1-1, with 8 bases fitting TRBD1. Trimming removed 4 bases from V and 4 bases from J; junction bases left unmatched: 5. The CDR3 sequence is 14 residues long. Germline loops: CDR1 SNHLY, CDR2 FYNNEI. The CDR3 here is CASSAGGQGTEAFF. CDR3 nucleotide sequence: TGTGCCAGCAGTGCCGGCGGACAGGGCACTGAAGCTTTCTTT. The variable domain in full, with the rest retrieved from reference TRBV2 and TRBJ1-1, is EPEVTQTPSHQVTQMGQEVILRCVPISNHLYFYWYRQILGQKVEFLVSFYNNEISEKSEIFDDQFSVERPDGSNFTLKIRSTKLEDSAMYFCASSAGGQGTEAFFGQGTRLTVV.

This CDR3 is CASSVGLAGDYEQYF. The DNA of the CDR3 is TGTGCCAGCAGCGTAGGACTAGCGGGGGACTACGAGCAGTACTTC. This chain uses TRBV9 with TRBJ2-7; 12 nucleotides agree with TRBD2. The germline V gene encodes CDR1 SGDLS and CDR2 YYNGEE. The junction had 1 base not matched to a gene; V was cut back by 0 bases and J by 3 bases. The CDR3 has 15 residues.

The chain uses TRBV29-1 and TRBJ1-1, with D uncertain. The V end lost 7 bases, the J end lost 1 base, and 7 bases lay between the germline ends. Germline lookup yields CDR1 SQVTM and CDR2 ANQGSEA. This CDR3 is 11 amino acids long. The CDR3 nucleotides read TGCAGCGCCAGGTGGAACACTGAAGCTTTCTTT. Residues: CSARWNTEAFF.

The chain recombines TRBV11-2 with TRBJ2-5; D unclear. The CDR3 loop spans 13 amino acids. CDR1 SGHAT and CDR2 FQNNGV come from the germline V gene. Trimming removed 5 bases at V and 5 bases at J, with 12 bases between. CDR3 sequence reads: CASSPVPVETQYF. The CDR3 coding sequence is TGTGCCAGCAGCCCGGTTCCGGTGGAGACCCAGTACTTC.

This clone was detected once. J is TRBJ1-3 and V is TRBV7-9; perhaps TRBD1 as D (6 bases). The CDR3 length is 15 residues. V was cut by 6 bases and J by 0 bases, with 12 bases left in between. Germline CDR1 SEHNR, CDR2 FQNEAQ (reference sequence). The CDR3 DNA is TGTGCCAGCAGTCTACAGGGCTACTCTGGAAACACCATATATTTT. It codes for CASSLQGYSGNTIYF. The complete variable domain, with remaining parts taken from reference TRBV7-9 and TRBJ1-3, reads DTGVSQNPRHKITKRGQNVTFRCDPISEHNRLYWYRQTLGQGPEFLTYFQNEAQLEKSRLLSDRFSAERPKGSFSTLEIQRTEQGDSAMYLCASSLQGYSGNTIYFGEGSWLTVV.